A selection of T cell receptor beta chains follows, all from one sample in a study of human T cells and chemical hapten exposure. TCRdb reprocessed the RACE reads with MiXCR, giving one entry per CDR3 protein. The repertoire holds roughly 39,000 distinct CDR3 sequences, 9.5% to 15% seen once, with roughly 2% in the top ten. The sequencing here drew on whole blood, taken in connection with sensitization to the hapten diphenylcyclopropenone (DPC). These receptors all stem from a woman aged 40 to 50 with alopecia areata. Some clones in this sample may be carry-over from other donors' samples. CDR3s leave out the opening cysteine and the closing phenylalanine or tryptophan.

V gene	J gene	CDR3 protein
TRBV19	TRBJ2-2	ASSRRIAGGPSTGELF
TRBV19	TRBJ2-1	ASSPGTYNEQF
TRBV5-1	TRBJ2-7	ASSWDSSYEQY
TRBV7-8	TRBJ2-1	ASSLAGVNEQF
TRBV6-2/TRBV6-3	TRBJ2-1	ASRRGGPVDEQF
TRBV12-3/TRBV12-4	TRBJ2-4	ATQPGQALDIQY
TRBV10-3	TRBJ2-7	AISEPELKVEY
TRBV29-1	TRBJ2-5	SESDRAGETQY
TRBV29-1	TRBJ2-7	SVPGGTNLYEQY
TRBV28	TRBJ1-5	ASTSAQTSNQPQH
TRBV2	TRBJ1-2	ASSEQGAEYGYT
TRBV20-1	TRBJ1-5	SAWGDSNQPQH
TRBV7-2	TRBJ1-1	ASSPSGTLNTEAF
TRBV5-1	TRBJ1-1	ASNFRQLNTEAF
TRBV11-1	TRBJ1-5	ASSVQGDQPQH
TRBV4-2	TRBJ2-5	ASSQGPGEVETQY
TRBV28	TRBJ2-5	ASSRPWGRPQETQY